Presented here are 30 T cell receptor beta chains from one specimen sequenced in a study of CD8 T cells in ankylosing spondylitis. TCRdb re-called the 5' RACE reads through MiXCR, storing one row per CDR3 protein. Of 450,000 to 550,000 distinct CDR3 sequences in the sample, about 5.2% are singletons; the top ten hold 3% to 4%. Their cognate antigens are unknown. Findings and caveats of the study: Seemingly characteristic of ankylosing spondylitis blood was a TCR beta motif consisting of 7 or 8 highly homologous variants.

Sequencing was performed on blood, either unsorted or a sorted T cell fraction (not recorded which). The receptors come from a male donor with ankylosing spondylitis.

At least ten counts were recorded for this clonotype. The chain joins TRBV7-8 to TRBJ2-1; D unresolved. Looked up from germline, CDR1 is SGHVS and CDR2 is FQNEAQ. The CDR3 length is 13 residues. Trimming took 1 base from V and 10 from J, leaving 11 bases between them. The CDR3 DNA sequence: TGTGCCAGCAGCTTAGATACTACGCGCGAGCAGTTCTTC. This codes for CASSLDTTREQFF.

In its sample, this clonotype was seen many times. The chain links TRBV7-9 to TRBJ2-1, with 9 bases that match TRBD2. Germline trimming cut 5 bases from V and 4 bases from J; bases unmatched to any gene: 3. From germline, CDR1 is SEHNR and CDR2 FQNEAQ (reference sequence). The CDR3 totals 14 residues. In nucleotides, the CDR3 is TGTGCCAGCAGCATGCGGGGGGGTTACAATGAGCAGTTCTTC. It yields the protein CASSMRGGYNEQFF.

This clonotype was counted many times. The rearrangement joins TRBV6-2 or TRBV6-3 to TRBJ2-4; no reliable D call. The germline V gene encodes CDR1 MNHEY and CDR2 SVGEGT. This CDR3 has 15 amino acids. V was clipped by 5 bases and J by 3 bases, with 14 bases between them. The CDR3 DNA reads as TGTGCCAGCAGTCGATGGGAAGTTGTCAAAAACATTCAGTACTTC. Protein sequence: CASSRWEVVKNIQYF.

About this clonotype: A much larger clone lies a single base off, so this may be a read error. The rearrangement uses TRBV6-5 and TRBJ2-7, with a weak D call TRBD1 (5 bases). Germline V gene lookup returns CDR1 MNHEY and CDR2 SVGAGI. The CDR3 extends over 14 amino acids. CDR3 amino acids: CARSSWAGNHEQYF. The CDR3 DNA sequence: TGTGCCAGAAGTTCTTGGGCAGGGAACCACGAGCAGTACTTC.

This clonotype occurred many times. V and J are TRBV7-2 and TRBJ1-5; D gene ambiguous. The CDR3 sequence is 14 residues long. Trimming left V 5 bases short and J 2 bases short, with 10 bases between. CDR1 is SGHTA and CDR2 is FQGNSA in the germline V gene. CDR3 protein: CASSPYGGNQPQHF. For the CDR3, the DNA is TGTGCCAGCAGCCCCTACGGCGGCAATCAGCCCCAGCATTTT. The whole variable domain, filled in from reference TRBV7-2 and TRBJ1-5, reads GAGVSQSPSNKVTEKGKDVELRCDPISGHTALYWYRQSLGQGLEFLIYFQGNSAPDKSGLPSDRFSAERTGGSVSTLTIQRTQQEDSAVYLCASSPYGGNQPQHFGDGTRLSIL.

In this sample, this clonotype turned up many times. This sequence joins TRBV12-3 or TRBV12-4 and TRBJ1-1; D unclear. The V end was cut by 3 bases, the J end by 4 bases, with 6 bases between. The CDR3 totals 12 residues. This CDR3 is CASSFLTTEAFF. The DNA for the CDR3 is TGTGCCAGCAGTTTCCTTACCACTGAAGCTTTCTTT.

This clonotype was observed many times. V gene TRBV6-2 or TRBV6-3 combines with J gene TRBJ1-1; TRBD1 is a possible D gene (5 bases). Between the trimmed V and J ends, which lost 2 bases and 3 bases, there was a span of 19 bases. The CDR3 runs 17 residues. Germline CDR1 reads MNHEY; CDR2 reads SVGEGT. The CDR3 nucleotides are TGTGCCAGCAGTTACATAGTGGAGGACGGAGGGGACACTGAAGCTTTCTTT. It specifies CASSYIVEDGGDTEAFF.

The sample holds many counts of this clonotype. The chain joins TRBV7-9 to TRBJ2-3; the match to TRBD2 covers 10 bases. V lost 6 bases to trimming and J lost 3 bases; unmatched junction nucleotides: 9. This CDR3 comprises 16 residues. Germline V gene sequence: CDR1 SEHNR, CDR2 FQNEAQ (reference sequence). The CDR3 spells CASSDGTSVPTDTQYF. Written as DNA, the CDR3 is TGTGCCAGCAGTGACGGGACTAGCGTTCCTACAGATACGCAGTATTTT.

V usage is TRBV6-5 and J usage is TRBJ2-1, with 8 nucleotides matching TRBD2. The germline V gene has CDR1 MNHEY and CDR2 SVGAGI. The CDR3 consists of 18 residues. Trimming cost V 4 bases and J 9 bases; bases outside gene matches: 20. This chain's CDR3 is CASSFSVGAGDGRSEQFF. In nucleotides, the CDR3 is TGTGCCAGCAGTTTTTCTGTGGGAGCGGGAGATGGTAGGAGTGAGCAGTTCTTC.

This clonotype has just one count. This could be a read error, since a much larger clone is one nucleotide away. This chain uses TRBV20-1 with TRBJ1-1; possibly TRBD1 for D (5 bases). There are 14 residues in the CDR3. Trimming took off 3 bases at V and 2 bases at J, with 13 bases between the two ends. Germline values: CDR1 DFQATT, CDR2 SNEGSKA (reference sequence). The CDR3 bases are TGCAGTGCTAGGGCCGTCGACAGTAACACTGAAGCTTTCTTT. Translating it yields CSARAVDSNTEAFF.

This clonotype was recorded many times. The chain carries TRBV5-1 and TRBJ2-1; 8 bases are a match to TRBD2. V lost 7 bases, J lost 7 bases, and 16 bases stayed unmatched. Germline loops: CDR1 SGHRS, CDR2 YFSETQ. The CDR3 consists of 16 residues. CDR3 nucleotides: TGCGCCAGCTCCGAAGTCGGGAGGGCCCATGGGAATGAGCAGTTCTTC. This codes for CASSEVGRAHGNEQFF.

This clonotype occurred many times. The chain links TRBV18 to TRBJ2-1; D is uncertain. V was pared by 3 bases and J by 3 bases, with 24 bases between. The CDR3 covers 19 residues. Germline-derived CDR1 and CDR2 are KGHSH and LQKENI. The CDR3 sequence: CASSPYEMERMGNYNEQFF. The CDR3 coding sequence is TGTGCCAGCTCACCCTACGAAATGGAGCGTATGGGCAACTACAATGAGCAGTTCTTC.

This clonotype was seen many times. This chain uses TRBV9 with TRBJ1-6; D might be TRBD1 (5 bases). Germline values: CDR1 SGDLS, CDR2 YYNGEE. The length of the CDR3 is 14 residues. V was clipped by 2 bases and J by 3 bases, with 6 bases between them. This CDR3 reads CASSVQGYNSPLHF. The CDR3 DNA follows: TGTGCCAGCAGCGTCCAGGGCTATAATTCACCCCTCCACTTT.

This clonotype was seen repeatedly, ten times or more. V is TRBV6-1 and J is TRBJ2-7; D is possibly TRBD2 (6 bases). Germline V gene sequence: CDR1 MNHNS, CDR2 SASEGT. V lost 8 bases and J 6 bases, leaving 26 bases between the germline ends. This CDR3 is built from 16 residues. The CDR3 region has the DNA TGTGCCAGCTCCGAGGAGGGGCATGCGGGCTCTATCGAGCAGTACTTC. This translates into CASSEEGHAGSIEQYF.

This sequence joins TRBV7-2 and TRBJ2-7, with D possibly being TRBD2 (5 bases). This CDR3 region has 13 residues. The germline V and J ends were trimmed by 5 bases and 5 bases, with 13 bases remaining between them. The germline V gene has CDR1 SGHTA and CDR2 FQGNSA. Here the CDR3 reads CASSTPMRDEQYF. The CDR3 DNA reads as TGTGCCAGCAGCACACCTATGAGGGACGAGCAGTACTTC.

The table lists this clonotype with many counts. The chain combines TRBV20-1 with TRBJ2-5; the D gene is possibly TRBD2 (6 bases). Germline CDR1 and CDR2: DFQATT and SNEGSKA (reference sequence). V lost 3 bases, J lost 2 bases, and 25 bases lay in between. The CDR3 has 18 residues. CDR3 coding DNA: TGCAGTGCTAGCTTTGGGCTGGAGGGGCGGACGATACAAGAGACCCAGTACTTC. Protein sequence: CSASFGLEGRTIQETQYF.

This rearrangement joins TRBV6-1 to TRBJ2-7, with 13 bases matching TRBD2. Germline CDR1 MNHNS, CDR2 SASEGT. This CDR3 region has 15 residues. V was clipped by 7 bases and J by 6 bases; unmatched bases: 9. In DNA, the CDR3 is TGTGCCAGCACCGGGACTAGCGGGATCTATGGCGAGCAGTACTTC. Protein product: CASTGTSGIYGEQYF.

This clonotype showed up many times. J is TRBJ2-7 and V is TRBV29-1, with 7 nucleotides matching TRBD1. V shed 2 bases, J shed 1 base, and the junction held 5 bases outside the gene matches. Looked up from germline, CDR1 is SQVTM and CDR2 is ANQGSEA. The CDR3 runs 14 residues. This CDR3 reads CSVEYGQDSYEQYF. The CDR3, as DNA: TGCAGCGTTGAATACGGACAGGATTCCTACGAGCAGTACTTC.

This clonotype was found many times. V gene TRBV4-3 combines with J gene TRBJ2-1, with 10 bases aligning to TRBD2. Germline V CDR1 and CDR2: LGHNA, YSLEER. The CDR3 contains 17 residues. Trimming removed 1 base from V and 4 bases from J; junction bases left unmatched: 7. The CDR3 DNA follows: TGCGCCAGCAGCCAAGCGACCGGGACTAGCGTTTACAATGAGCAGTTCTTC. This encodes CASSQATGTSVYNEQFF.

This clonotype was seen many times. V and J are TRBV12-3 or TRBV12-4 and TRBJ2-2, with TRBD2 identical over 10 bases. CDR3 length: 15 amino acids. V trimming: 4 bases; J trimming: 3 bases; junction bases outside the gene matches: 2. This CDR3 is CASSSLAGDTGELFF. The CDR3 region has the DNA TGTGCCAGCAGTTCGCTAGCGGGAGACACCGGGGAGCTGTTTTTT.

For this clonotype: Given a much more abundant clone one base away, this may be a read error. Written as DNA, the CDR3 is TGCGCCAGAAGCTTGGGGACAGGGAGGTACTATGGCTACACCTTC. It translates to CARSLGTGRYYGYTF. V gene TRBV5-1 combines with J gene TRBJ1-2, with 9 bases identical to TRBD1. This CDR3 spans 15 amino acids. Germline CDR1 is SGHRS and CDR2 is YFSETQ.

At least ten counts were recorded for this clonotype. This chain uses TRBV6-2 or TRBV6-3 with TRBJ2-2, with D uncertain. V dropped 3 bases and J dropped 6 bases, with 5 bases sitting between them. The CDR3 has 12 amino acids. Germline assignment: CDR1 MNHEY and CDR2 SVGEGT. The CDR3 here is CASSYFSGELFF. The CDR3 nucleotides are TGTGCCAGCAGTTATTTTTCCGGGGAGCTGTTTTTT.

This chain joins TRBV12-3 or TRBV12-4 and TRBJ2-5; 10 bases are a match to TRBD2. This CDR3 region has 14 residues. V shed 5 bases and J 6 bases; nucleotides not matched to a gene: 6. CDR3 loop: CASSTSSGSQTQYF. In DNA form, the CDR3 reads TGTGCCAGCAGTACCTCTAGCGGGAGTCAGACCCAGTACTTC.

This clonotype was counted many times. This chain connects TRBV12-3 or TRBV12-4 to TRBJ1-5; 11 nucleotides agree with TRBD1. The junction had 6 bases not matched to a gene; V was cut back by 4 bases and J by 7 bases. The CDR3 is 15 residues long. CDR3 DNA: TGTGCCAGCAGTTCTAGGGGACAGGGGGGCCAGCCCCAGCATTTT. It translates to CASSSRGQGGQPQHF.

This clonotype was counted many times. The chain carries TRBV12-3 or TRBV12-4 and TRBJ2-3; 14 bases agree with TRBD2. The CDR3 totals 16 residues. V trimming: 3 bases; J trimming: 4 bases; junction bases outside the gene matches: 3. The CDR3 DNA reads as TGTGCCAGCAGTTTGGGACTAGCGGGAGATTCAGATACGCAGTATTTT. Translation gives CASSLGLAGDSDTQYF.

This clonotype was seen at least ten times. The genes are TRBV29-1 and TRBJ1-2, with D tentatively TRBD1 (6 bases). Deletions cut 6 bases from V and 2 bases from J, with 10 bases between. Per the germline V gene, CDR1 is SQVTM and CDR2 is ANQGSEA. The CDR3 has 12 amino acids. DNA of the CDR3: TGCAGCGTCGCTACAGGGAACTATGGCTACACCTTC. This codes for CSVATGNYGYTF. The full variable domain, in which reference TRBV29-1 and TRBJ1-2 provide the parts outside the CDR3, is SAVISQKPSRDICQRGTSLTIQCQVDSQVTMMFWYRQQPGQSLTLIATANQGSEATYESGFVIDKFPISRPNLTFSTLTVSNMSPEDSSIYLCSVATGNYGYTFGSGTRLTVV.

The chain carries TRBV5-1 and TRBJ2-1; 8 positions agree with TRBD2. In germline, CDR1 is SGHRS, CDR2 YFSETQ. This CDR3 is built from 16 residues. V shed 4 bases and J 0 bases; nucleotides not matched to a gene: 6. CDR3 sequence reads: CASSVRGGSSYNEQFF. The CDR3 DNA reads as TGCGCCAGCAGCGTCCGCGGGGGGAGCTCCTACAATGAGCAGTTCTTC.

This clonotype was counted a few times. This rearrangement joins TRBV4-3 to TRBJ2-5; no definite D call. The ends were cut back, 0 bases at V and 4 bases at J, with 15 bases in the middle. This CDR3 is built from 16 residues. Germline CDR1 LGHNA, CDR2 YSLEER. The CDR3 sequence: CASSQESTALGETQYF. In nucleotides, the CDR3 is TGCGCCAGCAGCCAAGAGTCCACCGCACTGGGAGAGACCCAGTACTTC.

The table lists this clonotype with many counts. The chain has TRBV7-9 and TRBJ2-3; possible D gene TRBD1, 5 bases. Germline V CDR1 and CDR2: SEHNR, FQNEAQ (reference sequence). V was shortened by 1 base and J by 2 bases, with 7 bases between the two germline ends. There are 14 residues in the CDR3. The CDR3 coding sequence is TGTGCCAGCAGCTTAGAGGGGATCACAGATACGCAGTATTTT. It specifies CASSLEGITDTQYF.

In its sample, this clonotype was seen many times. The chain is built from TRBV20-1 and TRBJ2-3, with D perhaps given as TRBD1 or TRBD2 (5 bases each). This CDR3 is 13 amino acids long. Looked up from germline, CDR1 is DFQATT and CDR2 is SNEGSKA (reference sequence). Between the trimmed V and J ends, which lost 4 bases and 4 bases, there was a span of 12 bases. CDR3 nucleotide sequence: TGCAGTGCTAAGGCGTTGGGGGCAGATACGCAGTATTTT. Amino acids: CSAKALGADTQYF.